Listed here are 10 T cell receptor beta chains from one sample, sequenced in a study of blood T cell repertoires in COVID-19 (dated by TCRdb to about 2020). Libraries were built with the immunoSEQ multiplex PCR assay. Not all clones reach the TCRdb copy of this immuneACCESS table, which keeps in-frame sequences only. Checked studies attribute under half of the gap to unresolved V genes and leave the rest unexplained. The sample table shows about 100,000 clones, and about 90% are seen once. The top ten clonotypes cover around 15% of the sample. The sample was peripheral blood. These receptors were taken from a man over 45 with acute or convalescent COVID-19.

The chain joins TRBV12-3 or TRBV12-4 to TRBJ2-7, with D unresolved. The CDR3 runs 11 residues. The V and J ends lost 6 bases and 1 base respectively, with 4 bases between them. The CDR3 sequence is CASRSSYEQYF. The DNA of the CDR3 is TGTGCCAGCAGATCATCCTACGAGCAGTACTTC.

This clone was seen a few times. The chain carries TRBV7-5 and TRBJ2-6; TRBD1, the table's D call, lacks a check against the DNA. TRBV7-5 is deemed a pseudogene. This CDR3 is built from 19 residues. Here the CDR3 DNA reads TGTGTCAGAAGCCGTTCTATATTAGGACAACAGTCTGGGGCCAACGTCCTGACTTTC. Protein sequence: CVRSRSILGQQSGANVLTF.

This clone was seen a single time. The chain is built from TRBV18 and TRBJ2-7; maybe TRBD1 (5 bases). The CDR3 covers 14 residues. Germline CDR1 reads KGHSH; CDR2 reads LQKENI. V shed 3 bases and J shed 3 bases, with 12 bases lying between them. CDR3 sequence reads: CASSPVPGNYEQYF. In DNA, the CDR3 is TGTGCCAGCTCACCCGTCCCAGGGAACTACGAGCAGTACTTC.

This clone is deemed large. V is TRBV19 and J is TRBJ2-1; TRBD2 aligns across 14 bases. The CDR3 extends over 16 amino acids. The ends lost 5 bases at V and 13 bases at J; junction bases unmatched: 13. Germline loops: CDR1 LNHDA, CDR2 SQIVND (reference sequence). The CDR3 protein is CASSQGKRLAGGQQFF. The CDR3 DNA follows: TGTGCCAGTAGTCAAGGAAAACGACTAGCGGGGGGGCAACAGTTCTTC. Using reference TRBV19 and TRBJ2-1 for the parts outside the CDR3, the full variable domain is DGGITQSPKYLFRKEGQNVTLSCEQNLNHDAMYWYRQDPGQGLRLIYYSQIVNDFQKGDIAEGYSVSREKKESFPLTVTSAQKNPTAFYLCASSQGKRLAGGQQFFGPGTRLTVL.

The chain is built from TRBV7-2 and TRBJ1-5, with 8 bases lining up with TRBD1. The V gene end was trimmed by 0 bases and the J gene end by 5 bases; junction bases not matched to a gene: 6. The CDR3 totals 16 residues. CDR1 is SGHTA and CDR2 is FQGNSA in the germline V gene. The CDR3 protein is CASSLAGRGPYQPQHF. CDR3 nucleotide sequence: TGTGCCAGCAGCTTAGCGGGCAGGGGGCCGTATCAGCCCCAGCATTTT.

For this clone: A read error may produce the germline difference seen at one junction end. The chain uses TRBV12-5 and TRBJ1-1; D unresolved. Germline V lookup: CDR1 LGHNT, CDR2 FRNRAP. CDR3 length: 11 amino acids. CDR3 DNA sequence: TGTGCTAGTGGTCCCCCGCAACTCTTGCTCTTT. Protein sequence: CASGPPQLLLF.

The chain joins TRBV11-2 to TRBJ2-3, with 8 nucleotides matching TRBD2. The CDR3 loop spans 14 amino acids. V was pared by 5 bases and J by 6 bases, with 7 bases of the junction left unmatched. CDR1 is SGHAT and CDR2 is FQNNGV in the germline V gene. The CDR3: CASSNGTRVDTQYF. CDR3 DNA: TGTGCCAGCAGCAACGGGACTAGGGTTGATACGCAGTATTTT.

The gene calls are TRBV7-2 and TRBJ2-2, with TRBD1 matching 8 bases. J gave up 4 bases and V 5 bases, and 9 bases lay outside the gene matches. This CDR3 has 16 residues. Germline CDR1 is SGHTA and CDR2 is FQGNSA. In DNA, the CDR3 is TGTGCCAGCAGCACACGACAGGGGCTAGCCACCGGGGAGCTGTTTTTT. Translating gives CASSTRQGLATGELFF.

The chain has TRBV19 and TRBJ2-1, with 11 positions matching TRBD2. The germline CDR1 and CDR2 sequences are LNHDA and SQIVND (reference sequence). This CDR3 has 14 residues. After removal of 3 bases from V and 9 bases from J, the junction contained 4 bases not matched to a gene. As DNA, the CDR3 is TGTGCCAGTAGTATGGGACTAGCGGTCGTTGAGCAGTTCTTC. It encodes CASSMGLAVVEQFF.

The gene calls are TRBV27 and TRBJ2-7, with 10 bases identical to TRBD1. Germline loops: CDR1 MNHEY, CDR2 SMNVEV (reference sequence). The CDR3 is 14 amino acids. V dropped 3 bases and J dropped 4; count of bases not matched to a gene: 3. DNA for the CDR3: TGTGCCAGCAGTTTGACAGGGGGCCTTTACGAGCAGTACTTC. Amino acids: CASSLTGGLYEQYF.